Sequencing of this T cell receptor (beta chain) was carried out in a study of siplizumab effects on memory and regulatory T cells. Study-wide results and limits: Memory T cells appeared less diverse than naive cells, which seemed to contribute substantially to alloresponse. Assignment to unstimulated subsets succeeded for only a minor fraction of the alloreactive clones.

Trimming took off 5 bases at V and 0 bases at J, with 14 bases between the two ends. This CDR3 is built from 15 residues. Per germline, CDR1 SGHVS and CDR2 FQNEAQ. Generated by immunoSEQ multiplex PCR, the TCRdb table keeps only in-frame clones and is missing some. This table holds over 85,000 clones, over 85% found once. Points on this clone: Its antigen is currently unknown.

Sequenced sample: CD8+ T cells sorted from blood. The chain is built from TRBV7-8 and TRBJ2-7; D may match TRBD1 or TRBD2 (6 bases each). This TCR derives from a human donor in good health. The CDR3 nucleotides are TGTGCCAGCAGCAGTGACAGGAGGGTCTCCTACGAGCAGTACTTC. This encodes CASSSDRRVSYEQYF. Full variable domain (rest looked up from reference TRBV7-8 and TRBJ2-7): GAGVSQSPRYKVAKRGQDVALRCDPISGHVSLFWYQQALGQGPEFLTYFQNEAQLDKSGLPSDRFFAERPEGSVSTLKIQRTQQEDSAVYLCASSSDRRVSYEQYFGPGTRLTVT.